This TCR beta chain comes out of a study of T cells and copy number aberrations in small-cell lung cancer. Findings of the study overall: Compared with adjacent lung tissue, tumors had lower T-cell richness and clonality and non-significantly lower density.

The CDR3 sequence is 13 residues long. V dropped 6 bases and J dropped 8 bases, with 17 bases sitting between them. CDR1 is SGHTS, CDR2 YDEGEE, per germline. Donors had limited-stage small-cell lung cancer, resected between about 2007 and 2021. Donors were all either smokers or heavy second-hand smokers. TCRdb keeps only in-frame clones here, not all; method: immunoSEQ multiplex PCR. Among 2,000 to 2,500 clones listed, approximately 80% were seen once. In regard to this clone: Its antigen remains unknown.

This chain joins TRBV5-8 and TRBJ1-2; D unresolved. The clonotype comes from a woman in her fifties or sixties with small cell lung cancer. Source material: normal tissue next to the tumor. The CDR3 region is CASTPVTTGGYTF. CDR3 nucleotide sequence: TGTGCCAGCACCCCGGTAACAACGGGGGGCTACACCTTC. Together with reference TRBV5-8 and TRBJ1-2, the CDR3 gives the full variable domain: EAGVTQSPTHLIKTRGQQATLRCSPISGHTSVYWYQQALGLGLQFLLWYDEGEERNRGNFPPRFSGRQFPNYSSELNVNALELEDSALYLCASTPVTTGGYTFGSGTRLTVV.